This T cell receptor (beta chain) was identified in a study of graft-versus-host responses after intestinal transplantation (dated by TCRdb to about 2021). Context from the whole study: Recipients received multivisceral, liver-intestinal, or isolated intestinal transplants. A peak of at least 4% donor T cells among recipient peripheral blood mononuclear cells was the definition used for donor T cell macrochimerism. After intestinal transplantation, graft-versus-host and host-versus-graft alloreactive T cell clones were followed in the graft, circulation and bone marrow using bulk TCR-beta CDR3 sequencing. Every recipient was given anti-thymocyte globulin induction, followed by 2 to 4 years of maintenance tacrolimus and steroids. A cohort of fewer than 25 intestinal transplant recipients, including one retransplant, was enrolled, and 3 patients lacking pretransplant specimens were excluded. Alloreactive clones were identified by sequencing pre-transplant mixed lymphocyte reaction products and comparing them with unstimulated pre-transplant donor and recipient T cells. Instead of going to the commercial service, samples from a few later patients were sequenced in-house on an Illumina MiSeq and processed with MiXCR. The paper's findings and limits, for the study overall: GvH clones turned up in recipient bone marrow, with some appearing earlier in ileal mucosa or blood, a pattern consistent with an intestinal mucosal origin. Conclusions were limited by the relatively low number and heterogeneity of intestinal transplant patients. Early after transplant, peak levels of circulating GvH clones were found to be associated with declines in HvG clones. High GvH to HvG T cell clonal ratios were observed in the allografts of patients with donor T cell macrochimerism.

Blood samples were collected up to 4 times in the first month after transplant and then at least monthly when available. The library came from the immunoSEQ multiplex PCR assay. For most patients, genomic DNA was subjected to high-throughput TCR-beta CDR3 sequencing by Adaptive Biotechnologies. As for the original processing: Adaptive's ImmunoSEQ software supplied the TCR sequencing data for around 19 patients, while MiXCR and VDJtools were used to process a few other patients. CDR3 nucleotide sequences shared between donor and recipient were removed because the origin of such sequences could not be assigned. To count as alloreactive, a clone needed at least 2-fold expansion over unstimulated cells and a minimum CFSE-low frequency of 0.002% (template counts) or 0.001% (read counts). Clones were considered mappable if detected in sequenced pre-transplant spleen, lymph node, or MLR CFSE-low populations of the donor or recipient. The cumulative frequency of alloreactive clones was calculated as a percentage of all sequences, weighted by copy number. In its TCRdb copy, this immuneACCESS table keeps in-frame sequences only and misses some clones. Where compared with another copy, unresolved V genes explain less than half of these, and the others have no known cause. V, J and clone size reflect that table, while D and trimming were determined from the DNA. For this sample the table gives nearly 100,000 clones, of which 90% were detected only once. The biggest ten clones account for 15% to 20% of the sample.

The CDR3 runs 15 amino acids, cysteine and phenylalanine included. Only the CDR3 DNA is retained, 45 bases long and in frame from the first base. The germline V gene gives CDR1 as KGHSH and CDR2 as LQKENI. V is pared back by 2 bases and J by 0 bases, with 10 bases lying between the germline termini. Regarding this clone: Its antigen specificity is not known. No base qualities exist here, and no much larger clone lies one base off it.

This chain is built from TRBV18 and TRBJ2-5; the D gene lacks a confident call. The sequence derives from a human patient who received an intestinal transplant, so some T cells may come from the graft donor. Sequences were derived from PBMCs, sampled just under 460 days after intestinal transplant. The DNA sequence is TGTGCCAGCTCACCAGGGTCCTCGTACCAAGAGACCCAGTACTTC. It is translated as CASSPGSSYQETQYF.